This passage covers 20 T cell receptor beta chains from one sample sequenced in a study of blood T cell repertoires in COVID-19. Sequenced by immunoSEQ multiplex PCR; TCRdb stores in-frame clones only, minus some. The sample shows hundreds of thousands of clones, 80% to 90% of them seen only once. Sequenced material: PBMCs or T cells enriched from blood (not recorded which). All receptors come from a woman aged 45-59 years who had recovered from COVID-19.

The chain employs TRBV2 and TRBJ1-2, with 8 nucleotides matching TRBD1. CDR1 and CDR2 (germline): SNHLY, FYNNEI. The CDR3 contains 15 residues. The trim removed 4 bases at V and 0 bases at J, leaving 4 bases unmatched. The CDR3 nucleotides read TGTGCCAGCAGTGCTCGACAGGGGACTAACTATGGCTACACCTTC. Translating it yields CASSARQGTNYGYTF.

V is TRBV6-1 and J is TRBJ1-4; 8 bases are shared with TRBD1. V trimming: 0 bases; J trimming: 8 bases; junction bases outside the gene matches: 8. The V gene's germline CDR1 is MNHNS and CDR2 SASEGT. The CDR3 runs 16 residues. Written as DNA, the CDR3 is TGTGCCAGCAGTGAAGCTGGGACAGGTGCACTGGAAAAACTGTTTTTT. Translated, it gives CASSEAGTGALEKLFF.

The V call is TRBV3-1 (or the pseudogene TRBV3-2), the J call TRBJ1-4; 10 bases match TRBD1. CDR3 length: 18 residues. The V and J ends lost 1 base and 8 bases, in that order; junction bases with no gene match: 13. The germline V gene encodes CDR1 LGHDT and CDR2 YNNKEL (reference sequence). This chain's CDR3 is CASSQATNRDRGKEKLFF. CDR3 nucleotides: TGTGCCAGCAGCCAAGCCACAAACCGGGACAGGGGAAAAGAAAAACTGTTTTTT.

This chain uses TRBV24-1 with TRBJ2-4; possibly TRBD2 for D (6 bases). Germline-derived CDR1 and CDR2 are KGHDR and SFDVKD. CDR3 length: 14 amino acids. V dropped 4 bases and J dropped 1 base, with 7 bases sitting between them. The CDR3: CATSEEGAKNIQYF. In DNA form, the CDR3 reads TGTGCCACCAGTGAGGAGGGGGCCAAAAACATTCAGTACTTC.

V is TRBV19 and J is TRBJ2-6; TRBD1 might be the D (6 bases). This CDR3 contains 17 residues. The V gene lost 6 bases and the J gene lost 0 bases, with 15 bases spanning the gap. Per the germline V gene, CDR1 is LNHDA and CDR2 is SQIVND (reference sequence). The CDR3 reads CASSTGTLFSGANVLTF. In nucleotides, the CDR3 is TGTGCCAGTAGCACCGGGACACTCTTCTCTGGGGCCAACGTCCTGACTTTC.

CDR3 sequence reads: CASSPRTQTRDSGNTIYF. The CDR3 DNA reads as TGCGCCAGCAGCCCCAGGACCCAAACGAGGGACTCTGGAAACACCATATATTTT. The chain couples TRBV5-1 to TRBJ1-3, with no clear D. The length of the CDR3 is 18 residues. The V end was cut by 4 bases, the J end by 0 bases, with 20 bases between. CDR1 and CDR2 (germline): SGHRS, YFSETQ.

This chain links TRBV29-1 with TRBJ2-1; 8 nucleotides align to TRBD1. This CDR3 spans 14 amino acids. Germline CDR1 SQVTM, CDR2 ANQGSEA. The J segment lost 9 bases and the V segment lost 5 bases, leaving 12 bases of the junction unmatched. In DNA form, the CDR3 reads TGCAGCGTTCTGAGACAGGGGACCTTCGGTGAGCAGTTCTTC. It is translated as CSVLRQGTFGEQFF.

This chain links TRBV9 with TRBJ2-3; 13 nucleotides agree with TRBD2. The junction had 0 bases not matched to a gene; V was cut back by 2 bases and J by 3 bases. CDR3 length equals 15 residues. Germline values: CDR1 SGDLS, CDR2 YYNGEE. The CDR3 region is CASSVGLAGTDTQYF. CDR3 nucleotides: TGTGCCAGCAGCGTGGGACTAGCGGGGACAGATACGCAGTATTTT.

The chain uses TRBV28 and TRBJ1-6; 8 bases map to TRBD1. Trimming removed 5 bases from V and 2 bases from J; junction bases left unmatched: 5. Germline CDR1 MDHEN, CDR2 SYDVKM. This CDR3 comprises 16 residues. DNA for the CDR3: TGTGCCAGCAGTCCGGACAGGGTGACCTATAATTCACCCCTCCACTTT. It codes for CASSPDRVTYNSPLHF.

The CDR3 nucleotides read TGTGCCAGTAGTAGAGAAAGACAGGGGGCGGCTGAAGCTTTCTTT. This sequence encodes CASSRERQGAAEAFF. The genes are TRBV19 and TRBJ1-1, with 10 nucleotides matching TRBD1. CDR1 and CDR2 (germline): LNHDA, SQIVND (reference sequence). CDR3 length equals 15 residues. V lost 4 bases and J lost 6; bases outside the gene matches: 8.

A remark on this clone: The same CDR3 also results from other DNA sequences found in this sample. The V gene is TRBV30, the J gene TRBJ1-2, with 7 positions matching TRBD1. The CDR3 extends over 11 amino acids. V was clipped by 1 base and J by 8 bases; unmatched bases: 1. Looked up from germline, CDR1 is GTSNPN and CDR2 is SVGIG (reference sequence). DNA for the CDR3: TGTGCCTGGAGTGGAGGGGGCGGCTACACCTTC. It specifies CAWSGGGGYTF.

CDR3: CASSLTRGREQYF. DNA for the CDR3: TGTGCCAGCAGCCTAACGCGTGGGCGCGAGCAGTACTTC. The genes are TRBV7-2 and TRBJ2-7; D ambiguous. From germline, CDR1 is SGHTA and CDR2 FQGNSA. The CDR3 is 13 residues long. V gave up 5 bases and J gave up 6 bases, with 14 bases separating them.

The chain carries TRBV19 and TRBJ2-3; D may be TRBD1 (5 bases). Per germline, CDR1 LNHDA and CDR2 SQIVND (reference sequence). Deletions cut 2 bases from V and 4 bases from J, with 10 bases between. The length of the CDR3 is 14 residues. CDR3 region: CASSIITGADTQYF. The CDR3 nucleotides are TGTGCCAGTAGTATAATTACAGGTGCAGATACGCAGTATTTT.

The chain carries TRBV27 and TRBJ2-7; 8 bases line up with TRBD2. The trim removed 5 bases at V and 0 bases at J, leaving 3 bases unmatched. Per germline, CDR1 MNHEY and CDR2 SMNVEV (reference sequence). The CDR3 is made up of 14 amino acids. The CDR3, as DNA: TGTGCCAGCAGTCGGGGGGGGAACTCCTACGAGCAGTACTTC. It yields the protein CASSRGGNSYEQYF.

The J gene is TRBJ2-1, the V gene TRBV7-2, with 11 bases aligning to TRBD1. The V segment lost 6 bases and the J segment 10 bases; nucleotides outside the gene matches: 8. Per germline, CDR1 SGHTA and CDR2 FQGNSA. The CDR3 contains 14 residues. CDR3 nucleotide sequence: TGTGCCAGCAGTTCGGACAGGGGGCGACGGGAGCAGTTCTTC. This translates into CASSSDRGRREQFF. The variable domain in full, completed from reference TRBV7-2 and TRBJ2-1, reads GAGVSQSPSNKVTEKGKDVELRCDPISGHTALYWYRQSLGQGLEFLIYFQGNSAPDKSGLPSDRFSAERTGGSVSTLTIQRTQQEDSAVYLCASSSDRGRREQFFGPGTRLTVL.

CDR3 coding DNA: TGCGCCAGCAGTAAGACTAGCGGGGGGGAGCAGTTCTTC. Encoded protein: CASSKTSGGEQFF. V gene TRBV5-1 combines with J gene TRBJ2-1; 13 nucleotides line up with TRBD2. The CDR3 is made up of 13 amino acids. Germline V CDR1 and CDR2: SGHRS, YFSETQ. Trimming cost V 5 bases and J 10 bases; bases outside gene matches: 3.

This clone appeared a few times. This same CDR3 is encoded by further DNA sequences in the sample. The gene calls are TRBV11-2 and TRBJ2-3; D not certain. V lost 4 bases, J lost 0 bases, and 2 bases lay in between. The CDR3 runs to 12 residues. The germline V gene has CDR1 SGHAT and CDR2 FQNNGV. Here the CDR3 DNA reads TGTGCCAGCAGCTCTAGCACAGATACGCAGTATTTT. Translating gives CASSSSTDTQYF.

The V and J genes are TRBV2 and TRBJ1-5, with D perhaps TRBD1 (5 bases). The V end lost 6 bases, the J end lost 6 bases, and 24 bases lay between the germline ends. The length of the CDR3 is 17 residues. Germline-derived CDR1 and CDR2 are SNHLY and FYNNEI. The CDR3 here is CASRGRETLQRAQPQHF. In DNA form, the CDR3 reads TGTGCCAGCAGGGGACGCGAAACATTACAGCGGGCTCAGCCCCAGCATTTT.

The rearrangement joins TRBV3-1 (or the pseudogene TRBV3-2) to TRBJ1-2; D unresolved. The CDR3 spans 17 residues. Germline CDR1 is LGHDT and CDR2 is YNNKEL (reference sequence). Deletions cut 0 bases from V and 3 bases from J, with 17 bases between. CDR3 in DNA: TGTGCCAGCAGCCAAGATAAGAGGTACCGGGGTGACTATGGCTACACCTTC. Amino acids: CASSQDKRYRGDYGYTF.

This chain links TRBV23-1 with TRBJ1-4; 9 bases are shared with TRBD1. TRBV23-1 is classed as an ORF, of uncertain function. Trimming cost V 6 bases and J 4 bases; bases outside gene matches: 18. The CDR3 spans 19 residues. DNA for the CDR3: TGCGCCAGCAGCCCTTGCCGTCGGACAGGGGTTCGCGATAATGAAAAACTGTTTTTT. This sequence encodes CASSPCRRTGVRDNEKLFF.